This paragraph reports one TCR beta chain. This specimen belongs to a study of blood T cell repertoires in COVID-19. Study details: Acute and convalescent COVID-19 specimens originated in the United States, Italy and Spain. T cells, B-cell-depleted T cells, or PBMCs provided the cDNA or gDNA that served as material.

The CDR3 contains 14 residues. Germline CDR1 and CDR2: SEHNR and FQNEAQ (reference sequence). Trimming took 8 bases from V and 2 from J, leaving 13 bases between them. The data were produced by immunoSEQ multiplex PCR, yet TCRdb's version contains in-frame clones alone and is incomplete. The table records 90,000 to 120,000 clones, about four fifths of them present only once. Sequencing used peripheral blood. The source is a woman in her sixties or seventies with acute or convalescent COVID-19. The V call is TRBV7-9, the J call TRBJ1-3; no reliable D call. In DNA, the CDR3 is TGTGCCAGCCGAGCACCAGGAACTGGAAACACCATATATTTT. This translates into CASRAPGTGNTIYF.